Reported below is one T cell receptor (beta chain). What it recognizes is unknown. A second PCR, run for roughly 7 to 12 cycles, used a sample-barcoded 5' primer plus a J-beta primer mix. Each CDR3 protein gets one entry after TCRdb re-called the 5' RACE reads with MiXCR. The data show hundreds of thousands of distinct CDR3 sequences, under 30% seen once. This entry comes from a study of blood T cells in healthy people across ages. Study-wide findings and caveats: Estimated diversity that came from one million T cells was considered an underestimate.

Sequencing was carried out using blood. The clonotype was recovered from an elderly woman in good health.

The CDR3 region is CASSSYGGPTETQYF. The CDR3 coding sequence is TGTGCCAGCAGCTCATACGGGGGGCCCACAGAGACCCAGTACTTC. The chain joins TRBV7-2 to TRBJ2-4; perhaps TRBD2 as D (7 bases). The tail of the sequence fits TRBJ2-5 better, so the J call may be wrong. CDR3 length equals 15 residues. CDR1 is SGHTA, CDR2 FQGNSA, per germline.